The 26 T cell receptor beta chains reported below all come from one sample, sequenced in a study of blood T cell repertoires in COVID-19. The method was immunoSEQ multiplex PCR; TCRdb's version includes in-frame clones alone and lacks a portion of them. The repertoire includes 150,000 to 200,000 clones, roughly 80% of them detected once, and around 8% sits in the top ten. What was sequenced was peripheral blood. The receptor set was obtained from a woman aged 60 to 75 with COVID-19, enrolled during active disease.

This chain connects TRBV9 to TRBJ1-4; TRBD1 is a possible D gene (5 bases). Deletions cut 3 bases from V and 3 bases from J, with 12 bases between. Germline V gives CDR1 SGDLS, CDR2 YYNGEE. The CDR3 length is 15 residues. The CDR3 region has the DNA TGTGCCAGCAGCGCCCAGGGCTTGGCTAATGAAAAACTGTTTTTT. Amino acid sequence: CASSAQGLANEKLFF.

The chain joins TRBV13 to TRBJ1-2; D is undetermined. Trimming shortened V by 7 bases and J by 1 base, and 13 bases separated the two germline ends. This CDR3 is 14 amino acids long. The germline V gene has CDR1 PRHDT and CDR2 FYEKMQ (reference sequence). The CDR3: CASNEGAINYGYTF. Here the CDR3 DNA reads TGTGCCAGCAACGAGGGCGCAATTAACTATGGCTACACCTTC.

The chain recombines TRBV19 with TRBJ1-5; 11 bases agree with TRBD1. Germline V lookup: CDR1 LNHDA, CDR2 SQIVND (reference sequence). CDR3 length: 17 amino acids. The junction had 12 bases not matched to a gene; V was cut back by 4 bases and J by 7 bases. In DNA form, the CDR3 reads TGTGCCAGTAGTACGCCTCCTGGGACAGGGGGGAAACAGCCCCAGCATTTT. Residues: CASSTPPGTGGKQPQHF.

This clone came up once. The genes are TRBV29-1 and TRBJ1-4; D is uncertain. The CDR3 length is 14 residues. The V gene lost 6 bases and the J gene lost 2 bases, with 13 bases spanning the gap. Germline assignment: CDR1 SQVTM and CDR2 ANQGSEA. For the CDR3, the DNA is TGCAGCGTGGCCCCGAGGGCGACTAATGAAAAACTGTTTTTT. It encodes CSVAPRATNEKLFF.

V gene TRBV7-6 combines with J gene TRBJ2-5, with 8 positions matching TRBD2. Germline assignment: CDR1 SGHVS and CDR2 FNYEAQ. Trimming removed 1 base from V and 4 bases from J; junction bases left unmatched: 11. The CDR3 is made up of 17 amino acids. CDR3 bases: TGTGCCAGCAGCTTAGGACCACTCCGGGGGGGAGGAGAGACCCAGTACTTC. Protein: CASSLGPLRGGGETQYF.

The gene calls are TRBV3-1 (or the pseudogene TRBV3-2) and TRBJ2-3; the match to TRBD2 covers 7 bases. Germline CDR1 LGHDT, CDR2 YNNKEL (reference sequence). J gave up 3 bases and V 2 bases, and 14 bases lay outside the gene matches. The CDR3 is 18 amino acids. DNA for the CDR3: TGTGCCAGCAGCCAAAGGCCGGGGGGAGCGGGCCGAACAGATACGCAGTATTTT. Its protein is CASSQRPGGAGRTDTQYF.

This chain connects TRBV29-1 to TRBJ2-5, with 9 bases aligning to TRBD1. Germline assignment: CDR1 SQVTM and CDR2 ANQGSEA. This CDR3 is 12 amino acids long. V lost 6 bases and J lost 7; bases outside the gene matches: 6. CDR3 amino acids: CSVGDRVGTQYF. The CDR3 DNA follows: TGCAGCGTAGGGGACAGGGTGGGGACCCAGTACTTC.

This clone was seen just once. This rearrangement joins TRBV27 to TRBJ2-2, with 7 bases identical to TRBD2. The CDR3 length is 16 residues. V lost 5 bases to trimming and J lost 3 bases; unmatched junction nucleotides: 9. CDR1 MNHEY and CDR2 SMNVEV come from the germline V gene (reference sequence). The CDR3 nucleotides read TGTGCCAGCAGTGCGTCTACTAGCGTCTACACCGGGGAGCTGTTTTTT. Translation gives CASSASTSVYTGELFF.

V gene TRBV27 combines with J gene TRBJ2-3; 8 bases line up with TRBD2. The CDR3 extends over 16 amino acids. Per the germline V gene, CDR1 is MNHEY and CDR2 is SMNVEV (reference sequence). Trimming took 3 bases from V and 5 from J; bases not matched to a gene: 10. The CDR3 loop reads CASSFKFRGGIDTQYF. As DNA, the CDR3 is TGTGCCAGCAGTTTCAAATTTCGGGGGGGCATAGATACGCAGTATTTT.

This clone came up a few times. The chain has TRBV27 and TRBJ1-1; D is perhaps TRBD1 (6 bases). V lost 6 bases, J lost 6 bases, and 20 bases lay in between. CDR3 length: 15 residues. Germline loops: CDR1 MNHEY, CDR2 SMNVEV (reference sequence). DNA of the CDR3: TGTGCCAGCAGGTCACAGGGAACCGGCCGCTCTGAAGCTTTCTTT. It translates to CASRSQGTGRSEAFF.

V and J are TRBV9 and TRBJ1-6, with a possible D match to TRBD1 (6 bases). Trimming shortened V by 3 bases and J by 7 bases, and 14 bases separated the two germline ends. Germline V gene data show CDR1 as SGDLS and CDR2 as YYNGEE. This CDR3 has 15 amino acids. CDR3 coding DNA: TGTGCCAGCAGCGGGAACAGGGCCCTAAATTCACCCCTCCACTTT. Protein product: CASSGNRALNSPLHF.

The V call is TRBV27, the J call TRBJ2-7, with D maybe TRBD1 (6 bases). V was shortened by 4 bases and J by 3 bases, with 16 bases between the two germline ends. CDR3 length equals 15 residues. Per germline, CDR1 MNHEY and CDR2 SMNVEV (reference sequence). CDR3 nucleotide sequence: TGTGCCAGCAGTTCAAGACAGGCGCCCGGCTACGAGCAGTACTTC. Its translation is CASSSRQAPGYEQYF.

The chain links TRBV28 to TRBJ1-4; TRBD1 might be the D (6 bases). CDR1 is MDHEN and CDR2 is SYDVKM in the germline V gene. The germline V and J ends were trimmed by 5 bases and 2 bases, with 15 bases remaining between them. The CDR3 totals 16 residues. CDR3 residues: CASSGGGGVTNEKLFF. For the CDR3, the DNA is TGTGCCAGCAGTGGGGGAGGGGGTGTCACTAATGAAAAACTGTTTTTT. Using reference TRBV28 and TRBJ1-4 for the parts outside the CDR3, the full variable domain is DVKVTQSSRYLVKRTGEKVFLECVQDMDHENMFWYRQDPGLGLRLIYFSYDVKMKEKGDIPEGYSVSREKKERFSLILESASTNQTSMYLCASSGGGGVTNEKLFFGSGTQLSVL.

The rearrangement uses TRBV2 and TRBJ1-1, with D perhaps matching TRBD1 (5 bases). Germline V gene sequence: CDR1 SNHLY, CDR2 FYNNEI. The V end lost 5 bases, the J end lost 1 base, and 8 bases lay between the germline ends. This CDR3 is built from 13 residues. CDR3 nucleotides: TGTGCCAGCAGTTATGACAGGAACACTGAAGCTTTCTTT. The encoded protein is CASSYDRNTEAFF.

This clone was seen only a few times. The chain uses TRBV2 and TRBJ1-1, with D hard to call. This CDR3 has 13 residues. Germline CDR1 SNHLY, CDR2 FYNNEI. V was pared by 4 bases and J by 0 bases, with 6 bases between. The chain's CDR3 is CASSGNMNTEAFF. The CDR3 nucleotides are TGTGCCAGCAGTGGAAACATGAACACTGAAGCTTTCTTT.

The rearrangement joins TRBV11-3 to TRBJ2-2; D gene ambiguous. From germline, CDR1 is SGHNT and CDR2 YENEEA. V shed 2 bases and J shed 3 bases, with 7 bases lying between them. The CDR3 spans 14 residues. CDR3 amino acids: CASSLLADTGELFF. CDR3 nucleotides: TGTGCCAGCAGCTTACTGGCCGACACCGGGGAGCTGTTTTTT.

The rearrangement joins TRBV2 to TRBJ2-1; D is unclear. V was shortened by 6 bases and J by 9 bases, with 12 bases between the two germline ends. Per germline, CDR1 SNHLY and CDR2 FYNNEI. The CDR3 is made up of 12 amino acids. This CDR3 is CASRSGSVEQFF. The CDR3 nucleotides read TGTGCCAGCAGATCCGGGTCTGTTGAGCAGTTCTTC.

The V call is TRBV27, the J call TRBJ2-1; D uncertain. Germline loops: CDR1 MNHEY, CDR2 SMNVEV (reference sequence). CDR3 length equals 11 residues. Trimming cost V 10 bases and J 2 bases, with 6 bases left between them. Written as DNA, the CDR3 is TGTGCCACAAGCCCCTACAATGAGCAGTTCTTC. Its protein product is CATSPYNEQFF.

The V and J genes are TRBV7-2 and TRBJ2-2; 9 bases are a match to TRBD2. CDR3 size: 16 residues. J was trimmed by 1 base and V by 2 bases; bases with no gene match: 2. Germline V lookup: CDR1 SGHTA, CDR2 FQGNSA. This CDR3 reads CASSLLLAGNTGELFF. DNA for the CDR3: TGTGCCAGCAGCTTATTACTAGCGGGGAACACCGGGGAGCTGTTTTTT.

J is TRBJ1-2 and V is TRBV19; tentative D call: TRBD1 (6 bases). V lost 7 bases to trimming and J lost 4 bases, with 13 bases between them. This CDR3 region has 13 residues. Germline V gene data show CDR1 as LNHDA and CDR2 as SQIVND (reference sequence). CDR3 sequence: CASTRGSTYGYTF. The CDR3 DNA reads TGTGCCAGTACCAGGGGAAGTACCTATGGCTACACCTTC.

There are a few counts of this clone. The V gene is TRBV7-3, the J gene TRBJ1-1; TRBD1 agrees at 8 bases. V was clipped by 2 bases and J by 6 bases; unmatched bases: 5. The CDR3 is made up of 14 amino acids. Germline V gene lookup returns CDR1 SGHTA and CDR2 FQGTGA. The CDR3 DNA sequence: TGTGCCAGCAGCTTAGGCAGGACAGGGTCTGAAGCTTTCTTT. Amino acid sequence: CASSLGRTGSEAFF.

The V gene is TRBV30, the J gene TRBJ2-1, with TRBD1 as a possible D gene (6 bases). The CDR3 is 13 residues long. The germline V gene has CDR1 GTSNPN and CDR2 SVGIG (reference sequence). The V end was cut by 0 bases, the J end by 5 bases, with 8 bases between. The CDR3 spells CAWSVGQHNEQFF. In nucleotides, the CDR3 is TGTGCCTGGAGTGTAGGACAGCACAATGAGCAGTTCTTC.

This clone was observed a few times. The chain recombines TRBV12-3 or TRBV12-4 with TRBJ1-4; D is possibly TRBD1 (5 bases). Trimming left V 7 bases short and J 8 bases short, with 8 bases between. This CDR3 has 11 amino acids. The CDR3 nucleotides read TGTGCCAGCAAGGGGCTGGAAAAACTGTTTTTT. Protein: CASKGLEKLFF.

The rearrangement links TRBV3-1 (or the pseudogene TRBV3-2) to TRBJ2-1; 7 positions match TRBD2. V was clipped by 2 bases and J by 7 bases; unmatched bases: 2. This CDR3 is built from 13 residues. In germline, CDR1 is LGHDT, CDR2 YNNKEL (reference sequence). CDR3 residues: CASSQRLANEQFF. The DNA for the CDR3 is TGTGCCAGCAGCCAAAGACTAGCTAATGAGCAGTTCTTC.

This clone was seen a handful of times. V usage is TRBV10-3 and J usage is TRBJ1-6; the match to TRBD1 covers 9 bases. This CDR3 contains 17 residues. CDR1 is ENHRY and CDR2 is SYGVKD in the germline V gene. Trimming at V came to 4 bases and at J to 3 bases, leaving 7 bases not matched to a gene. This chain's CDR3 is CAISAEQGANYNSPLHF. CDR3 DNA: TGTGCCATCAGTGCCGAACAGGGGGCCAACTATAATTCACCCCTCCACTTT.

V and J are TRBV2 and TRBJ2-3, with 11 nucleotides matching TRBD2. V lost 10 bases and J lost 4; bases outside the gene matches: 4. The CDR3 runs to 13 residues. Germline V gene lookup returns CDR1 SNHLY and CDR2 FYNNEI. The CDR3 coding sequence is TGTGCCATACTAGCGGGAGTGGCAGATACGCAGTATTTT. This sequence encodes CAILAGVADTQYF.